One sample yielded the 7 T cell receptor beta chains listed below, sequenced in a study of post-analysis software for immune sequencing data. General study findings and limits: In patients, TRBV5-6, TRBV5-1 and TRBV20-1 belonged to roughly five TRBV segments found more frequently than in controls.

Presence of unique molecular identifiers characterized the TCR beta cDNA libraries. One entry per CDR3 protein, called by TCRdb with MiXCR from the PCR reads. The sample yields hundreds of thousands of distinct CDR3 sequences, roughly 30% seen once. No antigen is known for these receptors. Sequencing was carried out using blood. These TCRs come from a girl aged 5 to 17 with multiple sclerosis.

V and J are TRBV4-2 and TRBJ1-2; possible D gene TRBD1, 6 bases. Trimming took off 4 bases at V and 7 bases at J, with 22 bases between the two ends. The CDR3 has 16 amino acids. The germline gives CDR1 LGHNA, CDR2 YNFKEQ. The CDR3 here is CASSPETTAGVIGYTF. CDR3 coding DNA: TGTGCCAGCAGCCCCGAAACGACGGCAGGGGTAATTGGCTACACCTTC.

CDR3 residues: CATSDGLSGAFF. CDR3 bases: TGTGCCACCAGTGATGGCCTCTCGGGAGCTTTCTTT. The chain employs TRBV24-1 and TRBJ1-1; D not resolved. Germline assignment: CDR1 KGHDR and CDR2 SFDVKD. The V end lost 3 bases, the J end lost 10 bases, and 11 bases lay between the germline ends. The CDR3 contains 12 residues.

This clonotype was found many times. The V and J genes are TRBV9 and TRBJ2-7; a weak D match, TRBD2 (5 bases). CDR3 size: 14 residues. The V gene lost 1 base and the J gene lost 0 bases, with 8 bases spanning the gap. Germline CDR1 is SGDLS and CDR2 is YYNGEE. In nucleotides, the CDR3 is TGTGCCAGCAGCGTAAGACTATCCTCCTACGAGCAGTACTTC. Translated, it gives CASSVRLSSYEQYF.

The chain joins TRBV7-9 to TRBJ2-3, with D possibly being TRBD1 (6 bases). CDR3 length: 17 amino acids. V was shortened by 5 bases and J by 0 bases, with 18 bases between the two germline ends. The germline CDR1 and CDR2 sequences are SEHNR and FQNEAQ (reference sequence). The CDR3 sequence: CASSLPRTGLSTDTQYF. For the CDR3, the DNA is TGTGCCAGCAGCCTTCCTCGAACAGGGTTGAGCACAGATACGCAGTATTTT.

This clonotype was recorded many times. The chain carries TRBV20-1 and TRBJ2-1; TRBD2 agrees at 8 bases. This CDR3 is 12 amino acids long. V gave up 2 bases and J gave up 15 bases; unmatched junction bases: 9. Per germline, CDR1 DFQATT and CDR2 SNEGSKA (reference sequence). CDR3 region: CSARKIGLASFF. CDR3 DNA: TGCAGTGCTAGAAAAATAGGACTAGCTTCGTTCTTC.

The chain uses TRBV6-5 and TRBJ1-1; D not resolved. The V end was cut by 6 bases, the J end by 7 bases, with 9 bases between. The CDR3 is 11 residues long. Germline values: CDR1 MNHEY, CDR2 SVGAGI. Here the CDR3 reads CASRTSVEAFF. Here the CDR3 DNA reads TGTGCCAGCAGGACCAGTGTTGAAGCTTTCTTT.

This clonotype was seen more than once but under ten times. The junction and the germline gene differ at one end; a read error may be behind it. The gene calls are TRBV12-3 or TRBV12-4 and TRBJ1-5; D is unresolved. The CDR3 sequence is 17 residues long. CDR3: CASSLRLAEGSYQPQHF. For the CDR3, the DNA is TGTGCCAGCAGTTTACGGTTGGCAGAAGGTAGCTATCAGCCCCAGCATTTT.